This TCR beta chain was identified in a study of radiation and T cells in renal cell carcinoma (dated by TCRdb to about 2020). At the level of the whole study: The samples were drawn from a clinical trial, where primary renal cell carcinomas were treated with 15 Gy of stereotactic body radiation therapy and then removed by nephrectomy 4 weeks afterward. In total, 50 to 55 samples, comprising 25 or so tumors and about 27 peripheral blood samples, were subjected to TCR beta sequencing. Across all 50 or so samples, 3.8 million or so unique CDR3 nucleotide sequences encoding roughly 2.7 million unique CDR3 amino acid sequences were identified.

The germline V gene sets CDR1 to SGHAT and CDR2 to FQNNGV. V is shortened by 5 bases, J by 1 base, and the region joining them spans 11 bases. Spanning cysteine to phenylalanine, the CDR3 consists of 15 amino acids. The kept DNA is CDR3 alone, 45 bases in frame from the first base. General study outcomes and caveats: With a single-armed trial design, the study had no way to address how radiation dose or scheduling affects the TCR repertoire. An increase in top tumor clonotypes in blood was observed from baseline to 2 weeks post-radiation, followed by contraction by 4 weeks, which was taken to suggest transient expansion of tumor-resident clones. Tracking of blood repertoire dynamics stopped at around 4 weeks after treatment, with no follow-up past that point. Because pretreatment tumor biopsies were not available, the baseline intratumoral presence of clonotypes could not be determined.

About this clone: Its antigen specificity is not known. Base qualities are not at hand, and no much larger clone is one base apart.

Following the manufacturer's recommendations, the immunoSEQ kit was used to generate TCR beta libraries from genomic DNA. Library preparation used a first multiplex PCR with proprietary primers, then a second PCR adding unique barcodes, with bead cleanups after each round. A positive control reaction and a negative control reaction, both provided in the kit, were run with every batch of samples. The final libraries were assessed on an Agilent 4200 TapeStation D1000 ScreenTape, pooled by volume, and quantified by qPCR. Sequencing ran on an Illumina NextSeq500 with a MidOutput 150-cycle cartridge, using 156 Read1 and 15 Index1 cycles with kit custom primers. The pooled library was loaded at roughly 0.94 pM with a roughly 20% PhiX control spike-in. Regarding the original processing steps: The vendor-processed data were analyzed in R, and a clonotype was defined as all T cells that share the same CDR3 nucleotide sequence. For clone abundance analyses, frequencies were normalized to the 10,000 most abundant clones in each sample. Public T cell clones, which averaged fewer than five per sample, were excluded before analysis. An abundance difference of at least 32-fold between compartments was the criterion for calling clonotypes tumor-enriched or baseline blood-enriched. A beta-binomial differential abundance model was used to identify clonotypes that expanded or contracted between blood time points. The Baroni-Urbani and Buser coefficient was used to measure tumor-blood repertoire similarity, and groups were compared with two-tailed Wilcoxon tests in R. Not all clones reach the TCRdb copy of this immuneACCESS table, which keeps in-frame sequences only. Checked studies attribute under half of the gap to unresolved V genes and leave the rest unexplained. The DNA gave D and trimming, while V, J and clone size come from that table. A total of about 140,000 clones appear in this sample, over 65% of them only once. The top ten clones comprise approximately 24% of the sample.

This sample's time point label indicates: baseline pretreatment blood. The sample's treatment or condition label is to be understood as: 15 Gy SBRT to primary tumor, nephrectomy 4 weeks later. To track tumor-enriched clonotypes, serial peripheral blood was sampled from radiation-treated patients at baseline and at 2 weeks and 4 weeks after SBRT. All patients had renal cell carcinoma with clear cell pathology. Genomic DNA for TCR sequencing was prepared using the QIAamp DNA Blood Mini Kit (Qiagen). Only samples passing all quality control checks were included in the analyses. The TCR sequence derives from a woman aged 45-59 years with renal cell carcinoma. The material was blood, obtained from a patient whose treatment included radiotherapy and nephrectomy. The rearranged segments are TRBV11-2 and TRBJ1-4; the D gene cannot be named for sure. This receptor carries the CDR3 CASSPFGETNEKLFF. The sequence in DNA is TGTGCCAGCAGCCCGTTTGGGGAAACTAATGAAAAACTGTTTTTT.